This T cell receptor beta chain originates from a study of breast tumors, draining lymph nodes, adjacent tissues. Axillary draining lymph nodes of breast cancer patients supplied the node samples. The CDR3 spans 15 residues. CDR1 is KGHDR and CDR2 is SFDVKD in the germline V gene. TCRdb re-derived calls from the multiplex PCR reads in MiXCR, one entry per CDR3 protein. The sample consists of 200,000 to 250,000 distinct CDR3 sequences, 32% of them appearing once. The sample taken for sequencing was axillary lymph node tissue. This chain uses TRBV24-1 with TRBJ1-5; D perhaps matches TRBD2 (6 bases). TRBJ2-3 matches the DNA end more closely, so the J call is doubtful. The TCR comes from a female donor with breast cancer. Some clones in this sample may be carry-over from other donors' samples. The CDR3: CATSDLTSSNHPQYF. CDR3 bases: TGTGCCACCAGTGATTTGACTAGCAGCAATCATCCCCAGTATTTT.